The 5 T cell receptor beta chains given below trace back to one sample, sequenced in a study of monozygotic twins with cystic fibrosis. The protocol was immunoSEQ multiplex PCR, while the TCRdb copy is restricted to in-frame clones and leaves out a portion. This sample carries 30,000 to 35,000 clones, approximately 72% of them seen once, and the ten largest clones take around 0.73%. Sequencing input: blood. These receptors all stem from a girl aged 5 to 17 with cystic fibrosis.

The chain links TRBV6-4 to TRBJ2-1; 9 positions match TRBD1. Germline V lookup: CDR1 MRHNA, CDR2 SNTAGT. V was pared by 5 bases and J by 9 bases, with 8 bases of the junction left unmatched. The CDR3 spans 14 residues. CDR3 in amino acids: CASSHTQGAGEQFF. CDR3 nucleotide sequence: TGTGCCAGCAGTCACACACAGGGGGCGGGTGAGCAGTTCTTC.

The J gene is TRBJ1-2, the V gene TRBV4-1, with D unclear. Germline-derived CDR1 and CDR2 are MGHRA and YSYEKL. Trimming pared 0 bases from V and 2 bases from J, leaving 10 bases between. The CDR3 has 15 amino acids. The CDR3 sequence is CASSQDGPKNYGYTF. CDR3 bases: TGCGCCAGCAGCCAAGATGGACCGAAAAACTATGGCTACACCTTC.

V gene TRBV18 combines with J gene TRBJ2-7; 9 bases match TRBD2. The CDR3 has 15 residues. CDR1 is KGHSH and CDR2 is LQKENI in the germline V gene. V lost 2 bases and J lost 1; bases outside the gene matches: 3. The CDR3 is CASSPASGRSYEQYV. The CDR3 DNA reads as TGTGCCAGCTCACCAGCGAGCGGGAGGTCCTACGAGCAGTACGTC.

The chain combines TRBV4-3 with TRBJ1-2; D gene ambiguous. The germline V and J ends were trimmed by 1 base and 2 bases, with 11 bases remaining between them. The CDR3 sequence is 15 residues long. The germline V gene has CDR1 LGHNA and CDR2 YSLEER. This chain's CDR3 is CASSQGAGWNYGYTF. The DNA of the CDR3 is TGCGCCAGCAGCCAAGGGGCCGGTTGGAACTATGGCTACACCTTC.

The V call is TRBV5-4, the J call TRBJ2-7; 10 nucleotides line up with TRBD2. The CDR3 consists of 13 residues. V dropped 3 bases and J dropped 12; count of bases not matched to a gene: 9. The germline gives CDR1 SGHNT, CDR2 YYREEE (reference sequence). The CDR3 sequence is CASSWGTSGNPYV. DNA for the CDR3: TGTGCCAGCAGCTGGGGAACTAGCGGGAATCCGTACGTC.